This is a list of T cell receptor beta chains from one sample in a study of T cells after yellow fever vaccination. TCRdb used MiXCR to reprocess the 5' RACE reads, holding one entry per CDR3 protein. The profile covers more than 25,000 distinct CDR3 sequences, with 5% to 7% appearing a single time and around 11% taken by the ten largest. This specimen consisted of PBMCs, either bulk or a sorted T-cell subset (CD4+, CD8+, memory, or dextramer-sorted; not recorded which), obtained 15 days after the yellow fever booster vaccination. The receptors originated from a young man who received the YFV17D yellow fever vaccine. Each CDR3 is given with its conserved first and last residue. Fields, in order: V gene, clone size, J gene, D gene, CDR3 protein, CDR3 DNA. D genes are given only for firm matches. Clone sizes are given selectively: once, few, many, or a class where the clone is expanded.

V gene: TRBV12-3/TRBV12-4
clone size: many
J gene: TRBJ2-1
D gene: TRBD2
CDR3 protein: CASSRLAGGSEQFF
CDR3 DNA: TGTGCCAGCAGTCGGCTAGCGGGGGGGAGCGAGCAGTTCTTC

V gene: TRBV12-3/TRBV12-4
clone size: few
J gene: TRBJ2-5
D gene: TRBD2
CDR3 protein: CASFDSGSKETQYF
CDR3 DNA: TGTGCCAGCTTCGATAGCGGGAGTAAAGAGACCCAGTACTTC

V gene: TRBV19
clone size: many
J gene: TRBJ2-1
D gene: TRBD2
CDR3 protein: CASSRYRGTSANYNEQFF
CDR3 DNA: TGTGCCAGTAGTAGATACCGAGGGACTAGCGCCAACTACAATGAGCAGTTCTTC

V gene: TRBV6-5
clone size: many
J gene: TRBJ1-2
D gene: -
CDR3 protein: CASTGWGYGYTF
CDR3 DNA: TGTGCCAGTACAGGGTGGGGCTATGGCTACACCTTC

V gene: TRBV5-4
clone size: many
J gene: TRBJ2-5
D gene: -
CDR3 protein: CASSKADQETQYF
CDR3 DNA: TGTGCCAGCAGCAAAGCGGATCAAGAGACCCAGTACTTC

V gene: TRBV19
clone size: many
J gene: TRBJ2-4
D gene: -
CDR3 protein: CASSIGGTGNIQYF
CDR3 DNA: TGTGCCAGTAGTATAGGGGGAACGGGGAACATTCAGTACTTC

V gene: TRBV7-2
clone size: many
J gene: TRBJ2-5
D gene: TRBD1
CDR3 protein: CASSLNDGTVETQYF
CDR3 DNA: TGTGCCAGCAGCCTAAATGACGGGACAGTGGAGACCCAGTACTTC

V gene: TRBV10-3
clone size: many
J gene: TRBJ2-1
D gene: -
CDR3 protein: CAIGNRVSSYNEQFF
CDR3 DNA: TGTGCCATCGGGAATCGAGTAAGCTCCTACAATGAGCAGTTCTTC

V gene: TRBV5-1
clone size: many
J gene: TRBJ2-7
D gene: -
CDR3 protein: CASSRWGSYEQYF
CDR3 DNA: TGCGCCAGCAGCCGGTGGGGGTCCTACGAGCAGTACTTC

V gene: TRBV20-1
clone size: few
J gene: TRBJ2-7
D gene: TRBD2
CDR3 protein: CSASRSGLAAYEQYF
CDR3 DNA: TGCAGTGCGAGTCGTTCAGGACTAGCGGCATACGAGCAGTACTTC

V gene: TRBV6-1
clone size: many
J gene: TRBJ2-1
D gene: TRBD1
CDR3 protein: CASSPDRNLYNEQFF
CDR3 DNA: TGTGCCAGCAGTCCGGACAGGAACCTTTACAATGAGCAGTTCTTC

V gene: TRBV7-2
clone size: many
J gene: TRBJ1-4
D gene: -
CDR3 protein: CASGPVGARGTKLFF
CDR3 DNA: TGTGCCAGCGGCCCGGTGGGAGCGCGGGGGACAAAACTGTTTTTT

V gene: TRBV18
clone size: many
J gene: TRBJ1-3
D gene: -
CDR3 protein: CASSPTVRDSGNTIYF
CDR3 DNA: TGTGCCAGCTCACCTACAGTACGAGACTCTGGAAACACCATATATTTT

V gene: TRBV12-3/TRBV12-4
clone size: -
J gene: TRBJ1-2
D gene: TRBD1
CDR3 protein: CAFCYYSLRDSHNYGYTF
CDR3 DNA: TGTGCCTTCTGTTATTACTCGCTCCGGGACAGCCATAACTATGGCTACACCTTC

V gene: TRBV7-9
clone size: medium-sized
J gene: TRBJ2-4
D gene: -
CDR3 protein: CASSGENIQYF
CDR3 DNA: TGTGCCAGCAGCGGAGAAAACATTCAGTACTTC

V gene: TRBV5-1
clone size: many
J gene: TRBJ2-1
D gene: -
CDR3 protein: CASSLTQGYSIEQFF
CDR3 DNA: TGCGCCAGCAGCCTTACTCAGGGTTACTCGATTGAGCAGTTCTTC

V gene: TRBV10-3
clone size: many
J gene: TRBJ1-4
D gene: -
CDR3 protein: CAISEHRVGEKLFF
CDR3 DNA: TGTGCCATCAGTGAGCATAGGGTTGGCGAAAAACTGTTTTTT

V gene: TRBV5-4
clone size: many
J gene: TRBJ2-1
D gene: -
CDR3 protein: CASSLGDNEQFF
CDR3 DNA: TGTGCCAGCAGCTTGGGAGACAATGAGCAGTTCTTC

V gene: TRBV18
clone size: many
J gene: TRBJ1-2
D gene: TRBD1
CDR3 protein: CASSPNQGEDGYTF
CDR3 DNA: TGTGCCAGCTCACCGAATCAGGGGGAAGATGGCTACACCTTC

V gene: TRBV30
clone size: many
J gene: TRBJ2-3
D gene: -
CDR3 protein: CAWSPTGDTQYF
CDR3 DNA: TGTGCCTGGAGTCCTACTGGGGATACGCAGTATTTT

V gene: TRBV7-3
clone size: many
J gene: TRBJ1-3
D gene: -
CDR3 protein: CASSPGPYSGNTIYF
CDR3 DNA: TGTGCCAGCAGTCCCGGCCCCTACTCTGGAAACACCATATATTTT

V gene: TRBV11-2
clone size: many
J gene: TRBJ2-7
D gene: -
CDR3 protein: CASSLGFSEEQYF
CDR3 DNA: TGTGCCAGCAGCTTAGGTTTTTCGGAAGAGCAGTACTTC

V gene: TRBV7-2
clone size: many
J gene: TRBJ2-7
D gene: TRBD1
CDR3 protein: CASSAGTGLYEQYF
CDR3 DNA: TGTGCCAGCAGTGCCGGGACAGGGCTCTACGAGCAGTACTTC

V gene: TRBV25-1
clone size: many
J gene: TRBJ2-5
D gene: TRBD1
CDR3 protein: CASSLGTGKTQYF
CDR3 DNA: TGTGCCAGCAGTCTTGGGACAGGGAAGACCCAGTACTTC

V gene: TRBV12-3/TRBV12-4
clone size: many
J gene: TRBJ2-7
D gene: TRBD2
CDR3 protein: CASSPSLAGVGEQYF
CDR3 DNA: TGTGCCAGCAGTCCGTCCCTAGCGGGAGTGGGTGAGCAGTACTTC

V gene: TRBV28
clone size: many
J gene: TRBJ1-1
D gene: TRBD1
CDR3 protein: CASSRQGDTEAFF
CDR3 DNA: TGTGCCAGCAGCCGACAGGGAGACACTGAAGCTTTCTTT

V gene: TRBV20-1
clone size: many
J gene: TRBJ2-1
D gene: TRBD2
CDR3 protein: CSAGSGSSYNEQFF
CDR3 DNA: TGCAGTGCAGGTAGCGGGAGCTCCTACAATGAGCAGTTCTTC

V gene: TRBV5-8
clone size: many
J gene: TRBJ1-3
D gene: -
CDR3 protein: CASSLGTAGNTIYF
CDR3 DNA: TGTGCCAGCAGCTTGGGGACCGCTGGAAACACCATATATTTT

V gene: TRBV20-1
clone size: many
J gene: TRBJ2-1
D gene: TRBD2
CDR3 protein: CSAKTSGRPYNEQFF
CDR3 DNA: TGCAGTGCTAAGACTAGCGGGAGACCCTACAATGAGCAGTTCTTC

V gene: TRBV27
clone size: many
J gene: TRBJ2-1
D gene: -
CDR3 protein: CASSFARLQFF
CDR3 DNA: TGTGCCAGCAGTTTTGCCCGATTGCAGTTCTTC

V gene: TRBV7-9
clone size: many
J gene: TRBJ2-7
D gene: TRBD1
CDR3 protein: CASSLSGGYEQYF
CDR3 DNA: TGTGCCAGCAGCTTATCAGGGGGCTACGAGCAGTACTTC

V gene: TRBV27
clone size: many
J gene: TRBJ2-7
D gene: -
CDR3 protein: CASSQPGGLYEQYF
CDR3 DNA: TGTGCCAGCAGTCAGCCGGGCGGTCTGTACGAGCAGTACTTC

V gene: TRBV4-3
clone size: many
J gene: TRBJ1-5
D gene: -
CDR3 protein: CASSQAQGREQPQHF
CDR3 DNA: TGCGCCAGCAGCCAAGCACAGGGACGAGAACAGCCCCAGCATTTT

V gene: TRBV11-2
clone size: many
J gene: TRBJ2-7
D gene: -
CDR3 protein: CASSLAVRAGGEQYF
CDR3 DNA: TGTGCCAGCAGCTTAGCCGTCAGGGCCGGGGGCGAGCAGTACTTC

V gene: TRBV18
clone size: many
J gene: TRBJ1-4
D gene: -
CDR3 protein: CASSPPPGVFATNEKLFF
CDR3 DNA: TGTGCCAGCTCACCACCCCCAGGGGTCTTCGCAACTAATGAAAAACTGTTTTTT

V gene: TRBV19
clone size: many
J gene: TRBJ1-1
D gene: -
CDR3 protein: CASCSPRAGTEAFF
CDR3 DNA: TGTGCCAGTTGCTCGCCCCGGGCGGGCACTGAAGCTTTCTTT

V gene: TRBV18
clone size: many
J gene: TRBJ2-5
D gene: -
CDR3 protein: CASSPGAETQYF
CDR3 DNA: TGTGCCAGCTCACCAGGAGCTGAGACCCAGTACTTC

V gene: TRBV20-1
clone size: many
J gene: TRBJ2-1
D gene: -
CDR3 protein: CSARYMYNEQFF
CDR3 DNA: TGCAGTGCTAGATATATGTACAATGAGCAGTTCTTC

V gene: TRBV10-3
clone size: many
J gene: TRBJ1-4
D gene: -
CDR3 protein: CAISETGNNEKLFF
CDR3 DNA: TGTGCCATCAGTGAGACAGGCAATAATGAAAAACTGTTTTTT

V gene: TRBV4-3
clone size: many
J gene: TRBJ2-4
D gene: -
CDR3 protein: CASSQDRVSVNIQYF
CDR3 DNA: TGCGCCAGCAGCCAGGACCGGGTATCTGTAAACATTCAGTACTTC

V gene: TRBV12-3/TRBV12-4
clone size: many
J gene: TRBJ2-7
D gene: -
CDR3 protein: CATATGPTHEQYF
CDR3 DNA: TGTGCCACCGCGACGGGGCCTACACACGAGCAGTACTTC

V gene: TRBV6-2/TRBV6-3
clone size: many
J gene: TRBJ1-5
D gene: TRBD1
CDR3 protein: CASSWDRAQPQHF
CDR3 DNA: TGTGCCAGCAGTTGGGACAGGGCTCAGCCCCAGCATTTT

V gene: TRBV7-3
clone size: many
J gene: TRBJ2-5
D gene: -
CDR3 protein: CASSDTGAGGETQYF
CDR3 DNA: TGTGCCAGCAGCGACACCGGGGCCGGGGGAGAGACCCAGTACTTC

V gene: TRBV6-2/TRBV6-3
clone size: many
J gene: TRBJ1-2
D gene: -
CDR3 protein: CASSYPPPGWYGYTF
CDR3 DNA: TGTGCCAGCAGTTACCCCCCCCCGGGGTGGTATGGCTACACCTTC

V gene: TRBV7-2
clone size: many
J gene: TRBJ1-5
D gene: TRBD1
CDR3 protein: CASSPRTGEGQPQHF
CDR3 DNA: TGTGCCAGCAGCCCTAGGACAGGGGAGGGTCAGCCCCAGCATTTT

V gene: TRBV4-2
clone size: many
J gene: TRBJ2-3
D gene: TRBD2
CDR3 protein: CASSQAQAGATDTQYF
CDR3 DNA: TGTGCCAGCAGCCAAGCCCAAGCGGGAGCCACAGATACGCAGTATTTT

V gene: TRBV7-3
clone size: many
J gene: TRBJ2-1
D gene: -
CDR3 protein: CASSPTARSYNEQFF
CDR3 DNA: TGTGCCAGCAGCCCGACGGCTCGCTCCTACAATGAGCAGTTCTTC

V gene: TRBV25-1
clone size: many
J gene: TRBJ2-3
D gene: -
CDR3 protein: CASSSGLGTDTQYF
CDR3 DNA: TGTGCCAGCAGTAGCGGGCTTGGGACAGATACGCAGTATTTT

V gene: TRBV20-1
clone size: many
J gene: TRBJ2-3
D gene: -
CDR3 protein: CSARDHHATDTQYF
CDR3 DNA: TGCAGTGCTAGAGATCATCACGCGACAGATACGCAGTATTTT

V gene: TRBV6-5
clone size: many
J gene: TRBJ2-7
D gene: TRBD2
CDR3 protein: CASRASGRSKTSYEQYF
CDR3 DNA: TGTGCCAGCAGGGCTAGCGGGAGGAGCAAAACCTCCTACGAGCAGTACTTC

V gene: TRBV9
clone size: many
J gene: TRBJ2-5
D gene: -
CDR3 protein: CASSASSGARGSETQYF
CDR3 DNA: TGTGCCAGCAGCGCATCCTCCGGGGCCCGCGGTTCGGAGACCCAGTACTTC

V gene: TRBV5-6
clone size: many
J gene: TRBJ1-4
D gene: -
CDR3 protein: CASSGSNREKLFF
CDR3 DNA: TGTGCCAGCAGCGGGAGTAACAGGGAAAAACTGTTTTTT

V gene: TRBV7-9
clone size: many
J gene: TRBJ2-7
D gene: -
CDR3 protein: CASSYDPSYEQYF
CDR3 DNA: TGTGCCAGCAGCTATGACCCCTCCTACGAGCAGTACTTC

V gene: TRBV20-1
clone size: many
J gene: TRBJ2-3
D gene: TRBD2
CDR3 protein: CSAENIGLAATDTQYF
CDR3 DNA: TGCAGTGCTGAGAATATCGGACTAGCGGCCACAGATACGCAGTATTTT

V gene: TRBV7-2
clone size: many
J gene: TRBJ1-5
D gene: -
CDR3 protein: CASSRSLGEPQHF
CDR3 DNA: TGTGCCAGCAGCCGATCACTGGGGGAGCCCCAGCATTTT

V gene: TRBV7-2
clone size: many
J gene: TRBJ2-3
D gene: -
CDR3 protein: CASSASSDTQYF
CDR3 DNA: TGTGCCAGCAGTGCCTCCTCAGATACGCAGTATTTT